The entry below describes one TCR beta chain. Its antigen remains undetermined. No much larger clonotype is one base removed from it; base qualities were not supplied. Genomic DNA was extracted with the Qiagen DNeasy kit from unsorted PBMCs and from negatively selected CD4+ and CD8+ fractions. Using primers that anneal to V and J segments, immunoSEQ multiplex PCR amplified the TCR beta CDR3 regions. A synthetic immune receptor repertoire was used to minimize amplification bias, and any residual bias was removed computationally once sequencing was done. Per the source publication's procedure: Repertoire diversity was quantified as the Shannon entropy index using custom Python scripts. Unsorted, CD4+ and CD8+ repertoires were analyzed separately, except for combined analyses in which CD4+ and CD8+ sequences were merged in silico. A clone counted as expanded when the clone's frequency after treatment rose at least 2-fold relative to C1D1, and clones undetected at baseline were given a pseudocount of 0.5. Clones with 0 or 1 copy at C1D1 were defined as singleton clones, while clones with 2 or more copies were defined as non-singleton clones. By matching protein sequences in sorted samples from the same patient, clones expanded in unsorted samples were annotated as CD4+, CD8+ or unknown. Wilcoxon tests were applied to paired samples to test diversity changes from C1D1 to C4D1. Sourced from immuneACCESS, this table was stored by TCRdb with only in-frame sequences that have V and J called. A share of the clones is absent; for the studies checked, an unresolved V gene accounts for under half, and the remainder has no known explanation. V, J and clone size are taken as reported in that table, and D and trimming were inferred from the DNA itself. The sample yields tens of thousands of clones; about 78% were counted once. About a sixth of the sample is in the top ten clones.

The data were taken from a study of PD-1 blockade in classical Hodgkin lymphoma (dated by TCRdb to 2019 to 2021). Some background on the complete study: Nivolumab dosing was 3 mg/kg intravenously every 2 weeks, continuing until either disease progression or unacceptable toxicity. The study used TCR beta sequencing and CyTOF to define a peripheral blood immune signature of response to PD-1 blockade in classical Hodgkin lymphoma. Here is what the overall study found, with its caveats: Baseline diversity similar to that of newly diagnosed patients was observed in trial patients achieving complete response, whereas significantly lower diversity was observed in partial responders and progressors. Patients starting nivolumab less than 1 year after ASCT had lower diversity and were excluded from later analyses to avoid confounding by immune reconstitution. Baseline TCR diversity was reported to be lower in newly diagnosed patients than in healthy donors and to be lower still in relapsed/refractory patients. Only a single clinical trial cohort was studied, and what caused the repertoire differences, possibly disease activity or prior therapy, remained undefined. A significant rise by C4D1 was seen in CD4+ but not CD8+ TCR diversity (p=0.0027 vs p=0.16), with the rise being most apparent in complete responders (p=0.02).

The time point label for this specimen denotes: cycle 2 day 1 (C2D1) of nivolumab. Relapse after autologous stem cell transplantation had occurred in all trial patients, and cohorts A, B and C were distinguished by prior brentuximab vedotin exposure. The trial cohort was composed of 55 to 65 patients with relapsed/refractory classical Hodgkin lymphoma, for whom complete response, partial response or progressive disease was recorded as best overall response. Trial patients were treated with single-agent nivolumab in the multi-cohort phase II CheckMate 205 trial. An independent review committee assessed best overall response by applying the 2007 International Working Group response criteria. Trial PBMCs were collected immediately before nivolumab initiation (C1D1) and during therapy at cycle 2 day 1 and cycle 4 day 1. Peripheral blood was collected in 8 mL Vacutainer Cell Preparation Tubes, from which PBMCs were isolated by centrifugation and then cryopreserved.

The CDR3 numbers 17 residues from cysteine through phenylalanine. This entry keeps only the CDR3 DNA: 51 bases, framed from base 1. After removal of 5 bases from V and 7 bases from J, the junction retains 8 bases not matched to a gene. The germline V gene specifies SGHNT as CDR1 and YENEEA as CDR2. The clonotype comes from a human donor with classical Hodgkin lymphoma. The rearrangement joined TRBV11-3 to TRBJ2-2; a stretch of 15 junction bases matches TRBD2. The specimen was peripheral blood mononuclear cells (PBMCs), collected before the second cycle of nivolumab. The DNA reads as follows: TGTGCCAGCAGCCCAGGACTAGCGGGAGGGCCGAACGGGGAGCTGTTTTTT. Its amino acids are CASSPGLAGGPNGELFF.